Listed below are T cell receptor beta chains from one sample, sequenced in a study of shared T cell receptors in the human thymus. The repertoire was sequenced with immunoSEQ multiplex PCR; TCRdb's copy has only in-frame clones and lacks some. Of almost 550,000 clones in the sample, approximately 80% were seen once. These same data were also listed under a study on human thymus T cells.

Material: thymocytes. Every receptor here comes from a boy in the first two years of life with a congenital heart defect. Each CDR3 is given with its conserved first and last residue.

J gene,V gene,CDR3 protein
TRBJ1-1,TRBV6-5,CASSLNSEAFF
TRBJ2-7,TRBV7-3,CASSSRGLESHEQYF
TRBJ2-4,TRBV5-6,CASSGWTGEIMIAKNIQYF
TRBJ1-4,TRBV30,CAWSVLRRFNEKLFF
TRBJ2-7,TRBV5-6,CASSLGGRANEQYF
TRBJ1-1,TRBV5-8,CASSCGTGGGTEAFF
TRBJ2-1,TRBV5-1,CASSSGLAGYNEQFF
TRBJ2-5,TRBV25-1,CASSPGQAQETQYF
TRBJ1-1,TRBV4-3,CASSQNTGGGARAFF
TRBJ1-3,TRBV4-2,CASSQDPGSSGNTIYF
TRBJ2-5,TRBV4-3,CASSPSATGWETQYF
TRBJ2-2,TRBV28,CASSLPASGRAFDTGELFF
TRBJ2-3,TRBV27,CASSSTPFGGRTDTQYF
TRBJ2-7,TRBV28,CASSFPIRRDTVEQYF
TRBJ1-2,TRBV7-2,CASSRPGCEHGYTF
TRBJ1-3,TRBV27,CASSTTGGWDSGNTIYF
TRBJ1-2,TRBV30,CAWSVTPPGRGRVGYTF
TRBJ2-3,TRBV27,CASSVGTSGYTDTQYF
TRBJ2-7,TRBV7-8,CASSLANSGRVCTQYF
TRBJ2-1,TRBV27,CASSLLAGGGKEQFF
TRBJ2-2,TRBV29-1,CSVRDREGGRSTGELFF
TRBJ1-2,TRBV25-1,CASSELRQGYGYTF
TRBJ1-4,TRBV6-1,CASSSHGTADEKLFF
TRBJ1-5,TRBV28,CASTGADRVQPQHF
TRBJ2-7,TRBV28,CASSLPLGVAGGVSHEQYF
TRBJ2-7,TRBV23-1,CASSHSHRGPLEQYF
TRBJ1-2,TRBV5-4,CASSPKGQGDKGYTF
TRBJ1-1,TRBV19,CASRKGGRVNTEAFF
TRBJ1-5,TRBV4-2,CASSQPNSPGQTHSNQPQHF
TRBJ2-5,TRBV10-3,CAISARTGECETQYF
TRBJ2-1,TRBV4-3,CASSQGSGNLDNEQFF
TRBJ2-7,TRBV28,CASSLKGVGGLSYEQYF
TRBJ2-7,TRBV4-3,CASSQDRGGRAGYEQYF
TRBJ1-1,TRBV7-2,CASSLQGVNTEAFF
TRBJ1-5,TRBV5-6,CASSNSGQGLRAQHF
TRBJ2-7,TRBV4-2,CASSQEGEVALPGGPYEQYF
TRBJ1-1,TRBV27,CASSLWGQRENMNTEAFF
TRBJ2-5,TRBV30,CAWSPPPGLAVQETQYF
TRBJ1-5,TRBV12-5,CASGLMGQGDQPQHF
TRBJ2-1,TRBV5-6,CASSGPGGRMYNEQFF
TRBJ2-3,TRBV5-1,CASSRGGSDTQYF
TRBJ1-2,TRBV28,CASSLSGAGGYTF
TRBJ1-1,TRBV4-2,CASSRGQGIEAFF
TRBJ1-1,TRBV11-2,CASSLKQEPLGTEAFF
TRBJ2-7,TRBV5-6,CASSRKGRESEQYF
TRBJ2-1,TRBV7-8,CATSGGQGYEREGLREQFF
TRBJ2-3,TRBV7-6,CASSPGTQGTDTQYF
TRBJ1-1,TRBV4-3,CASSQSLTGASTEAFF
TRBJ2-5,TRBV15,CATSRVQGAEQETQYF
TRBJ2-1,TRBV29-1,CSVRRVNGTETEQFF
TRBJ1-5,TRBV18,CASSPHGRRTEDSNQPQHF
TRBJ1-5,TRBV2,CASSEDRKFDQPQHF
TRBJ2-1,TRBV27,CASSPPGGPNNEQFF
TRBJ2-1,TRBV6-1,CASSEKGAPYNEQFF